This TCR beta chain was identified during a study of T-cell reconstitution after alpha-beta-depleted transplantation in children. Unique molecular identifiers were used to barcode this TCRbeta library. TCRdb reanalysed the PCR reads using MiXCR and keeps one entry per CDR3 protein. The data hold about 980,000 distinct CDR3 sequences, with 25% to 35% observed a single time. Points from the study as a whole: Reportedly, roughly two months post-transplant, alpha-beta T cells arose from several hundred expanded graft clones.

After removal of 1 base from V and 8 bases from J, the junction contained 7 bases not matched to a gene. Germline CDR1 and CDR2: SQVTM and ANQGSEA. This CDR3 is built from 13 residues. The count of this clonotype is one. Its antigen remains unknown. The rearrangement joins TRBV29-1 to TRBJ1-2, with 7 nucleotides matching TRBD1. This TCR was sampled from a boy less than two years old who had a stem cell transplant for SCID, so the T cells may come from the graft donor. The sample was PBMCs, mostly from graft donor cells, taken 360 days after TCRalphabeta/CD19-depleted stem cell transplant. The DNA for the CDR3 is TGCAGCGTTGAAGTCAGGGGGTACGGAGGCTACACCTTC. Amino acid sequence: CSVEVRGYGGYTF.